What follows are 27 T cell receptor beta chains derived from one specimen sequenced in a study of blood T cell repertoires in COVID-19. TCRdb keeps only in-frame clones here, not all; method: immunoSEQ multiplex PCR. The sample contains a few hundred thousand clones, 84% of which appear only once. Sample: PBMCs or T cells enriched from blood (not recorded which). The receptors were sampled from a woman aged 40 to 50 who had recovered from COVID-19.

This clone came up a few times. This chain joins TRBV6-1 and TRBJ1-1; D ambiguous. V was trimmed by 2 bases and J by 3 bases, leaving 10 bases between them. Germline CDR1 and CDR2: MNHNS and SASEGT. This CDR3 is built from 14 residues. The CDR3 coding sequence is TGTGCCAGCAGTGAATGGCCCGGGGACACTGAAGCTTTCTTT. This encodes CASSEWPGDTEAFF.

This chain uses TRBV7-3 with TRBJ2-7; the D gene is possibly TRBD2 (5 bases). CDR3 length equals 14 residues. Germline lookup yields CDR1 SGHTA and CDR2 FQGTGA. V lost 5 bases, J lost 0 bases, and 11 bases lay in between. The CDR3 DNA reads as TGTGCCAGCAGCGGGGAGCAGAGCTCCTACGAGCAGTACTTC. Translated, it gives CASSGEQSSYEQYF.

The chain is built from TRBV20-1 and TRBJ2-3; D remains ambiguous. V was trimmed by 5 bases and J by 4 bases, leaving 7 bases between them. Germline V gene sequence: CDR1 DFQATT, CDR2 SNEGSKA (reference sequence). The CDR3 contains 11 residues. CDR3 sequence (DNA): TGCAGTGCTCTCCGGGCAGATACGCAGTATTTT. Its translation is CSALRADTQYF.

This chain connects TRBV2 to TRBJ2-1; TRBD2 agrees at 11 bases. The CDR3 loop spans 16 amino acids. V trimming: 4 bases; J trimming: 2 bases; junction bases outside the gene matches: 4. In germline, CDR1 is SNHLY, CDR2 FYNNEI. The CDR3 protein is CASSGSGRATYNEQFF. The CDR3 region has the DNA TGTGCCAGCAGTGGTAGCGGGAGGGCCACCTACAATGAGCAGTTCTTC.

This rearrangement joins TRBV5-4 to TRBJ2-4; no definite D call. The ends were cut back, 0 bases at V and 3 bases at J, with 4 bases in the middle. CDR1 is SGHNT, CDR2 YYREEE, per germline (reference sequence). The CDR3 has 13 residues. The CDR3 DNA is TGTGCCAGCAGCTTGGGTAGCAAAAACATTCAGTACTTC. It encodes CASSLGSKNIQYF.

This sequence joins TRBV28 and TRBJ1-2, with 8 bases aligning to TRBD1. The CDR3 is made up of 12 amino acids. With V trimmed by 8 bases and J by 3 bases, 2 bases remained unmatched. In germline, CDR1 is MDHEN, CDR2 SYDVKM. DNA of the CDR3: TGTGCCAGCGAACAGGGGGACTATGGCTACACCTTC. This gives the protein CASEQGDYGYTF.

The CDR3 nucleotides read TGTGCCAGCACCTCAGCGGGAGGTCTCGTGCAGTTCTTC. This encodes CASTSAGGLVQFF. The rearrangement uses TRBV3-1 (or the pseudogene TRBV3-2) and TRBJ2-1; 9 bases are a match to TRBD2. The CDR3 length is 13 residues. The germline V gene encodes CDR1 LGHDT and CDR2 YNNKEL (reference sequence). V dropped 7 bases and J dropped 12; count of bases not matched to a gene: 10.

J is TRBJ2-5 and V is TRBV3-1 (or the pseudogene TRBV3-2), with D unclear. Looked up from germline, CDR1 is LGHDT and CDR2 is YNNKEL (reference sequence). The CDR3 runs to 14 residues. With 2 bases removed from V and 4 bases from J, the gap between germline ends came to 11 bases. The CDR3 here is CASSQLAERETQYF. CDR3 DNA sequence: TGTGCCAGCAGCCAATTGGCGGAAAGAGAGACCCAGTACTTC.

Only a few counts were recorded for this clone. The chain combines TRBV30 with TRBJ2-2; D is perhaps TRBD2 (6 bases). The CDR3 covers 15 residues. CDR1 GTSNPN and CDR2 SVGIG come from the germline V gene (reference sequence). V shed 3 bases and J shed 3 bases, with 14 bases lying between them. CDR3 DNA sequence: TGTGCCTGGAGATCAGGAGGGTGGGACACCGGGGAGCTGTTTTTT. This translates into CAWRSGGWDTGELFF.

This clone has just a few counts. This chain uses TRBV5-1 with TRBJ2-3; 7 bases fit TRBD2. The junction had 2 bases not matched to a gene; V was cut back by 0 bases and J by 4 bases. CDR1 and CDR2 from the germline V gene are SGHRS and YFSETQ. This CDR3 contains 14 residues. CDR3 nucleotide sequence: TGCGCCAGCAGCTTGGGGCTAGCGGCAGATACGCAGTATTTT. Translation: CASSLGLAADTQYF.

The chain is built from TRBV4-3 and TRBJ2-1; unclear D gene. Germline V CDR1 and CDR2: LGHNA, YSLEER. V was pared by 0 bases and J by 4 bases, with 13 bases between. CDR3 length: 16 amino acids. CDR3 nucleotide sequence: TGCGCCAGCAGCCAAGATATCTCAAACGGTTACAATGAGCAGTTCTTC. Translating it yields CASSQDISNGYNEQFF.

The V and J genes are TRBV27 and TRBJ1-2, with TRBD1 identical over 8 bases. This CDR3 comprises 13 residues. Losses at the gene ends were 6 bases for V and 7 bases for J; bases not matched to a gene: 7. CDR1 and CDR2 from the germline V gene are MNHEY and SMNVEV (reference sequence). The CDR3 spells CASRADRGGGYTF. The CDR3 nucleotides read TGTGCCAGCAGGGCAGACAGGGGAGGTGGCTACACCTTC.

The V gene is TRBV4-1, the J gene TRBJ2-7; maybe TRBD2 (6 bases). The V and J ends lost 3 bases and 7 bases respectively, with 19 bases between them. Germline V CDR1 and CDR2: MGHRA, YSYEKL. The length of the CDR3 is 15 residues. In DNA, the CDR3 is TGCGCCAGCAGCCATCAAGGGCGGGGCGTTCGGGAGCAGTACTTC. Its protein is CASSHQGRGVREQYF.

In its sample, this clone was seen once. V and J are TRBV20-1 and TRBJ2-5; D gene uncertain. This CDR3 spans 11 amino acids. V dropped 1 base and J dropped 4 bases, with 4 bases sitting between them. Germline CDR1 DFQATT, CDR2 SNEGSKA (reference sequence). The CDR3 nucleotides read TGCAGTGCTAGAGCTATAGAGACCCAGTACTTC. Translated: CSARAIETQYF.

The genes are TRBV30 and TRBJ1-6; tentatively, D is TRBD1 (6 bases). The CDR3 is 18 residues long. CDR1 GTSNPN and CDR2 SVGIG come from the germline V gene (reference sequence). V lost 1 base and J 7 bases, leaving 23 bases between the germline ends. The CDR3 DNA is TGTGCCTGGAGTGACTACGGGGCAGGGGAGCTGTTCAATTCACCCCTCCACTTT. This gives the protein CAWSDYGAGELFNSPLHF.

This clone was seen just once. The chain joins TRBV11-3 to TRBJ2-1; 8 positions match TRBD2. Trimming at V came to 2 bases and at J to 6 bases, leaving 6 bases not matched to a gene. This CDR3 spans 15 amino acids. In germline, CDR1 is SGHNT, CDR2 YENEEA. CDR3 sequence reads: CASSLMSSGGNEQFF. CDR3 bases: TGTGCCAGCAGCTTAATGTCGAGCGGGGGCAATGAGCAGTTCTTC.

This chain connects TRBV21-1 to TRBJ2-7; TRBD2, the D gene given by the table, was not confirmed from the DNA. TRBV21-1 is designated a pseudogene. The CDR3 consists of 17 residues. The CDR3 sequence: CASSKANWTSGNYEQYV. The CDR3, as DNA: TGTGCCAGCAGCAAAGCAAACTGGACTAGCGGAAACTACGAGCAGTACGTC.

The rearrangement joins TRBV30 to TRBJ1-2; no clear D gene. Germline values: CDR1 GTSNPN, CDR2 SVGIG (reference sequence). V was pared by 0 bases and J by 4 bases, with 18 bases between. CDR3 length equals 16 residues. CDR3 coding DNA: TGTGCCTGGAGTGTGGGCGTGGAGGGCTTTCTCTATGGCTACACCTTC. It translates to CAWSVGVEGFLYGYTF.

This clone came up once. The chain couples TRBV6-5 to TRBJ1-5; TRBD1 aligns across 9 bases. The CDR3 loop spans 14 amino acids. Germline lookup yields CDR1 MNHEY and CDR2 SVGAGI. Unmatched junction bases numbered 4, after V lost 6 bases and J lost 4 bases. The CDR3 region has the DNA TGTGCCAGCAGACTCGGGACAGGGAATCAGCCCCAGCATTTT. This encodes CASRLGTGNQPQHF.

The chain joins TRBV28 to TRBJ1-2; TRBD1 is a possible D gene (5 bases). Trimming removed 3 bases at V and 0 bases at J, with 11 bases between. The CDR3 extends over 15 amino acids. CDR1 is MDHEN, CDR2 SYDVKM, per germline. CDR3 DNA sequence: TGTGCCAGCAGTTTCCCCCAGGGTGCTAACTATGGCTACACCTTC. This encodes CASSFPQGANYGYTF.

This clone was seen many times. The chain recombines TRBV5-1 with TRBJ2-6, with no clear D. The CDR3 has 16 amino acids. V was trimmed by 0 bases and J by 0 bases, leaving 7 bases between them. CDR1 SGHRS and CDR2 YFSETQ come from the germline V gene. Written as DNA, the CDR3 is TGCGCCAGCAGCTTGGGACTGGTCTCTGGGGCCAACGTCCTGACTTTC. Protein sequence: CASSLGLVSGANVLTF. The whole variable domain, filled in from reference TRBV5-1 and TRBJ2-6, reads KAGVTQTPRYLIKTRGQQVTLSCSPISGHRSVSWYQQTPGQGLQFLFEYFSETQRNKGNFPGRFSGRQFSNSRSEMNVSTLELGDSALYLCASSLGLVSGANVLTFGAGSRLTVL.

V usage is TRBV27 and J usage is TRBJ1-1; D unresolved. This CDR3 spans 14 amino acids. Germline V gene lookup returns CDR1 MNHEY and CDR2 SMNVEV (reference sequence). Trimming stripped 2 bases from V and 0 bases from J, with 7 bases between. The CDR3 is CASSLRDLNTEAFF. DNA of the CDR3: TGTGCCAGCAGTTTACGCGACTTGAACACTGAAGCTTTCTTT.

The chain recombines TRBV19 with TRBJ2-1; 13 nucleotides agree with TRBD2. The CDR3 runs to 16 residues. Germline V gives CDR1 LNHDA, CDR2 SQIVND (reference sequence). The junction had 9 bases not matched to a gene; V was cut back by 5 bases and J by 8 bases. Written as DNA, the CDR3 is TGTGCCAGTAGTGTTCCAGGACTAGCGGGAGTCTATGAGCAGTTCTTC. It encodes CASSVPGLAGVYEQFF.

The chain is built from TRBV2 and TRBJ2-1; maybe TRBD1 (5 bases). CDR3 length: 12 residues. Germline V gives CDR1 SNHLY, CDR2 FYNNEI. Between the trimmed V and J ends, which lost 10 bases and 8 bases, there was a span of 15 bases. The CDR3, as DNA: TGTGCCACCCGTGAGGCCAGGGATGAGCAGTTCTTC. This encodes CATREARDEQFF. Full variable domain (missing parts from reference TRBV2 and TRBJ2-1): EPEVTQTPSHQVTQMGQEVILRCVPISNHLYFYWYRQILGQKVEFLVSFYNNEISEKSEIFDDQFSVERPDGSNFTLKIRSTKLEDSAMYFCATREARDEQFFGPGTRLTVL.

The chain has TRBV7-8 and TRBJ2-1; 16 bases line up with TRBD2. CDR1 and CDR2 from the germline V gene are SGHVS and FQNEAQ. The J segment lost 7 bases and the V segment lost 1 base, leaving 7 bases of the junction unmatched. The CDR3 contains 18 residues. CDR3 coding DNA: TGTGCCAGCAGCTTAGTTATGGGGACTAGCGGGAGGGGAAATGAGCAGTTCTTC. It is translated as CASSLVMGTSGRGNEQFF.

The gene calls are TRBV15 and TRBJ1-1; D uncertain. Deletions cut 4 bases from V and 10 bases from J, with 16 bases between. Per germline, CDR1 LNHNV and CDR2 YYDKDF (reference sequence). The CDR3 sequence is 13 residues long. CDR3 nucleotides: TGTGCCACCAGCACACCGACGGCCCTAGGAGCTTTCTTT. Protein sequence: CATSTPTALGAFF. Full variable domain (rest looked up from reference TRBV15 and TRBJ1-1): DAMVIQNPRYQVTQFGKPVTLSCSQTLNHNVMYWYQQKSSQAPKLLFHYYDKDFNNEADTPDNFQSRRPNTSFCFLDIRSPGLGDTAMYLCATSTPTALGAFFGQGTRLTVV.

In this sample, this clone turned up once. The chain has TRBV29-1 and TRBJ2-5; tentative D call: TRBD2 (5 bases). V lost 7 bases and J 3 bases, leaving 6 bases between the germline ends. Germline-derived CDR1 and CDR2 are SQVTM and ANQGSEA. The CDR3 runs 10 residues. The CDR3 DNA follows: TGCAGCGCCGGGGAAGAGACCCAGTACTTC. It encodes CSAGEETQYF. The whole variable domain, remainder taken from reference TRBV29-1 and TRBJ2-5, is SAVISQKPSRDICQRGTSLTIQCQVDSQVTMMFWYRQQPGQSLTLIATANQGSEATYESGFVIDKFPISRPNLTFSTLTVSNMSPEDSSIYLCSAGEETQYFGPGTRLLVL.